Below, one T cell receptor (beta chain) is given with its context. Its antigen remains unidentified. No base qualities exist here, and no much larger clone lies one base off it. The record originates from a study of blood T cells in healthy people across ages (dated by TCRdb to 2013 to 2016). With regard to the full study: Template switching captured roughly one uniquely barcoded TCR beta cDNA molecule per two T cells in model experiments. The donors were divided into four age groups: young (average approximately 15 years), middle-aged (under 40), aged (about 60) and long-lived (82). To avoid experimental bias, donors of different ages were spread randomly across the sequencing lanes. Age-related changes in TCR beta repertoire diversity were measured in the study by deep sequencing normalized with unique cDNA molecular identifiers. Two additional independent replicas of 1 million unique cDNA reads from the same blood draw were analyzed for two donors (one aged 18 to 30 and one aged 80 or older).

The paper's findings and limits, for the study overall: There was a strong correlation between observed TCR beta diversity and the percentage of naive T cells measured by flow cytometry. Because the CMV infection status of the donors was unknown, age-related changes in expanded clonotypes may potentially have been confounded. Compared with the aged group, the long-lived group had more naive CD4+ T cells, fewer expanded clones and increased TCR diversity, a pattern suggesting age selection. Because profiling used bulk unsorted PBMCs, naive and antigen-experienced compartments could not be compared conclusively. As age increased, observed TCR beta diversity per million T cells dropped in a roughly linear way, and a significant reduction was already evident by age about 40. Estimates of total diversity based on one million sequenced T cells were regarded as lower bounds and as underestimates.

The approximately 40 donors, aged about 6 to 100 years, were systemically healthy Caucasian individuals from Russia. About 10 milliliters of peripheral blood were collected from each donor into EDTA-treated Vacutainer tubes. Ficoll-Paque density-gradient centrifugation was used to isolate PBMCs, with at least 6.5 million per sample. Total RNA was extracted from PBMCs with Trizol reagent, with at least 5.5 micrograms obtained per sample. The percentages of naive CD45RAhigh/CD27high T cells were determined by flow cytometry on a PBMC aliquot from every donor. The library came from 5' RACE. The data were produced on an Illumina HiSeq 2500. A second roughly 7 to 11 cycle PCR used a sample-barcoded 5' primer and a J-beta primer mix. Each TCR beta cDNA molecule received a unique molecular identifier from a template-switch 5' adaptor carrying 12 random nucleotides. Each sample yielded at least 2.5 million CDR3-containing paired-end reads. All of the RNA was converted into first-strand cDNA using the Mint cDNA synthesis kit, with a TRBC-specific oligonucleotide serving as the primer. All cDNA was treated with uracil-DNA glycosylase and then went through a first 18-cycle PCR with the universal primers M1SS and BC2_uni_R. The authors' analysis ran thus. For normalization, 1 million high-quality reads, each with a distinct molecular identifier, were randomly selected from each sample. Instead of being binned into consensus sequences, reads that shared molecular identifiers were thrown out. MiTCR, run with a Q25 quality threshold and the strictest error-elimination algorithm, handled CDR3 identification, clonotype clustering and error correction. A nonparametric unseen species model using Euler transformation provided a lower-bound estimate of total TCR beta diversity. TCRdb handled the public reads itself, with Q25 trimming in fastp and clone calling in MiXCR, and kept productive beta chains. For every CDR3 protein sequence, its rows merge into one entry that carries the most common genes and DNA. Here the V and J calls rest on TCRdb's processing, not on the authors' analysis. This sample lists approximately 600,000 distinct CDR3 sequences; roughly three fifths were detected once. Of the sample, approximately 40% is held by the ten largest clones.

The CDR3 holds 15 amino acids from the cysteine to the phenylalanine. Only the CDR3 region is kept as DNA, spanning 45 bases read in frame from base 1. The germline V and J ends show losses of 6 bases and 2 bases respectively, and no gene match explains 8 bases of the junction. The germline V gene encodes CDR1 DFQATT and CDR2 SNEGSKA (reference sequence). The sequencing input was blood. This TCR derives from a man aged 55-75 years in good health. This chain joins TRBV20-1 to TRBJ2-3, with TRBD2 matching 10 junction bases. CDR3 region: CSAKRGGRVTDTQYF. The DNA is as follows: TGCAGTGCAAAGCGGGGGGGCCGTGTCACAGATACGCAGTATTTT.